This TCR beta chain emerged from a study of blood T cell repertoires in COVID-19 (TCRdb year 2020). Context from the whole study: Samples from collaborators originated in the United States, Italy and Spain and spanned both the acute and convalescent phases of COVID-19. The material from the prospective study consisted of cDNA or gDNA derived from T cells, B-cell-depleted T cells, or PBMCs. The dataset comprised deeply sampled blood TCRbeta repertoires from subjects exposed to, actively infected with, or recovered from COVID-19. A freely available public database, intended as a resource for researchers studying the immune response to SARS-CoV-2, is where the repertoires were released. Samples were obtained from the ongoing ImmuneRACE study (first 160 participants) and from about 1,300 subjects provided by 6 global collaborators. Sample metadata almost always included a de-identified subject ID, COVID-19 status, age in years and sex. Where available, HLA class I and class II types were taken from metadata supplied by the sample provider and were not determined by assay-based typing.

The CDR3 measures 15 amino acids from cysteine to phenylalanine. Only the CDR3 DNA stays, 45 bases, in frame from base 1. V lost 4 bases and J lost 3 bases, and the count of bases not matched to a germline gene is 9. CDR1 and CDR2 are drawn from the germline V gene (reference sequence): LNHDA, SQIVND. The immunoSEQ Assay, a bias-controlled multiplex PCR, was used to amplify TCRbeta CDR3 regions from genomic DNA. As for the original processing: The number of nucleated cells in each sample was estimated by amplification of reference gene primers within the assay. To quantify the absolute abundance of each unique TCRbeta CDR3 rearrangement, sequence reads were collapsed and filtered. For each sample, productive Simpson clonality was calculated as the square root of Simpson's diversity index over productive rearrangements. In its TCRdb copy, this immuneACCESS table keeps in-frame sequences only and misses some clones. Where compared with another copy, unresolved V genes explain less than half of these, and the others have no known cause. The DNA was the basis for D and trimming; V, J and clone size are from that table. The sample includes 97,000 or so clones, with around nine tenths observed a single time. 1.5% to 2% of the sample belongs to the ten largest clones.

Results and caveats for the whole study, not just this receptor: Clinical and demographic metadata were provided uncurated, with the amount varying by source and participant.

The collaborating institutions used their own protocols to collect whole blood in K2EDTA tubes. For TCRbeta analysis, collaborator samples were shipped as frozen whole blood, as isolated PBMCs, or as DNA extracted from either sample type. About this clone itself: What antigen it recognizes has not been identified. Base quality data are lacking; no much larger clone is found one base away.

The clonotype comes from a man in his 60s with acute or convalescent COVID-19. In this chain, TRBV19 is recombined with TRBJ2-7, and 7 junctional nucleotides match TRBD1. The sample taken for sequencing was peripheral blood. The CDR3 amino acid sequence is: CASSKQGSGVYEQYF. The nucleotide sequence is given as TGTGCCAGTAGTAAACAGGGGTCAGGGGTCTACGAGCAGTACTTC.